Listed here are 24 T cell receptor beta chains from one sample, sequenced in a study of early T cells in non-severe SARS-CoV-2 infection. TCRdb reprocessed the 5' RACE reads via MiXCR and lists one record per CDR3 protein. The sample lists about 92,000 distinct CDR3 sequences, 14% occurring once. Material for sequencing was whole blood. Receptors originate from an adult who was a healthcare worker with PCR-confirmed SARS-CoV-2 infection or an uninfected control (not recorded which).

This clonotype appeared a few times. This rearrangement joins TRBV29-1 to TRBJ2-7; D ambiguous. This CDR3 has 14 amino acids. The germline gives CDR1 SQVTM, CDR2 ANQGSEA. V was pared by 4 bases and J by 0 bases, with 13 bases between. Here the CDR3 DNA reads TGCAGCGTTGGAGTCCGCTTGGCCTCCTACGAGCAGTACTTC. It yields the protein CSVGVRLASYEQYF.

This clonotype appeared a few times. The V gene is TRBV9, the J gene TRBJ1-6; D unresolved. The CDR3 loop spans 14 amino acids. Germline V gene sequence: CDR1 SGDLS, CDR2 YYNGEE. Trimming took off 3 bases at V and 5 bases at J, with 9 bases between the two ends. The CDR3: CASSEKRDNSPLHF. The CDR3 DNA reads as TGTGCCAGCAGCGAGAAGCGAGATAATTCACCCCTCCACTTT.

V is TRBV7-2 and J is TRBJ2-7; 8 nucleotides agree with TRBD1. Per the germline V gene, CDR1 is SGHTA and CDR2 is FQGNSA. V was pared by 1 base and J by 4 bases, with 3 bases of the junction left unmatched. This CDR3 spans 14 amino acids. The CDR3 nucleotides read TGTGCCAGCAGCTTAGAGAGACAGGGGTACGAGCAGTACTTC. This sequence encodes CASSLERQGYEQYF.

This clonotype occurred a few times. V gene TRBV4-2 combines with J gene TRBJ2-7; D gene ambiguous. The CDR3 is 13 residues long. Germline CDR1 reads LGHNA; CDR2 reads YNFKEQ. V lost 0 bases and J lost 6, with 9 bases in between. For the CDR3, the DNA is TGTGCCAGCAGCCAAGAGAGTCCGCTCGAGCAGTACTTC. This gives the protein CASSQESPLEQYF.

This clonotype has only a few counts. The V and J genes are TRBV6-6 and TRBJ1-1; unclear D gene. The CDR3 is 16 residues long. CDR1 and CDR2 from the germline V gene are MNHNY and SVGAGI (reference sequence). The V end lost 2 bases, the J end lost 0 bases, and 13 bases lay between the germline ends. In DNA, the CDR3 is TGTGCCAGCAGTTACATGCTTACAGTAATGAACACTGAAGCTTTCTTT. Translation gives CASSYMLTVMNTEAFF.

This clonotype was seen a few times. The CDR3 reads CASRTGGGSGNTIYF. The CDR3, as DNA: TGTGCCAGCAGAACAGGAGGGGGCTCTGGAAACACCATATATTTT. The chain carries TRBV28 and TRBJ1-3; D is perhaps TRBD1 (6 bases). The CDR3 runs to 15 residues. The V and J ends lost 6 bases and 0 bases respectively, with 12 bases between them. Looked up from germline, CDR1 is MDHEN and CDR2 is SYDVKM.

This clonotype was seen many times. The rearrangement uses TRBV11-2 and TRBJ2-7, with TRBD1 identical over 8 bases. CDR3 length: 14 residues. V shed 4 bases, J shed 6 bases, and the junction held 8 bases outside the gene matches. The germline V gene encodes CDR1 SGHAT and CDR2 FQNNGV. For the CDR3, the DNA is TGTGCCAGCAGCTCAAACGGACAGGGAGTCGAGCAGTACTTC. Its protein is CASSSNGQGVEQYF.

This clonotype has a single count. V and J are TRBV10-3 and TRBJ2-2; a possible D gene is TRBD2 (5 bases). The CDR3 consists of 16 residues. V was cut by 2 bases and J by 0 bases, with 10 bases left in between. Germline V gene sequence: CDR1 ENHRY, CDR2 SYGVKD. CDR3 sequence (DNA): TGTGCCATCAGTGAGGTGGGAGACACGAACACCGGGGAGCTGTTTTTT. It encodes CAISEVGDTNTGELFF.

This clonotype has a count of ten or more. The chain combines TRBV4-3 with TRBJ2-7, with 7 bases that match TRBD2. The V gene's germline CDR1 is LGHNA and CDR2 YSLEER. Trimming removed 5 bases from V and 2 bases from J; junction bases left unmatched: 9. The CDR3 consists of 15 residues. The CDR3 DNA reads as TGCGCCAGCAGCACGATTATAGGACTAGCCTACGAGCAGTACTTC. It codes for CASSTIIGLAYEQYF.

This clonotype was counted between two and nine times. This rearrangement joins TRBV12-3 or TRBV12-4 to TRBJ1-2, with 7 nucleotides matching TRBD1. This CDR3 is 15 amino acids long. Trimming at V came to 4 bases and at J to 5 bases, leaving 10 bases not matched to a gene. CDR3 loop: CASSYGTANNYGYTF. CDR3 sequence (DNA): TGTGCCAGCAGTTACGGGACAGCAAATAATTATGGCTACACCTTC.

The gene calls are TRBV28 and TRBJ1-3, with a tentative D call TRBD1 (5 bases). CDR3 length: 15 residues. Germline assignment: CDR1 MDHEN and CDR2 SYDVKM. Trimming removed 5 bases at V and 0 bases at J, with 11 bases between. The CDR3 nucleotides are TGTGCCAGCAGTGAGGACATCATCTCTGGAAACACCATATATTTT. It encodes CASSEDIISGNTIYF.

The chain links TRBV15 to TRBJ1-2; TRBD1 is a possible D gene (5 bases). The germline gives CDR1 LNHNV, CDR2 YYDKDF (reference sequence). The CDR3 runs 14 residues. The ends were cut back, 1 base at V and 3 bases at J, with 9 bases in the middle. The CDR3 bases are TGTGCCACCAGCAGAGGGGACCGCTACTATGGCTACACCTTC. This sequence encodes CATSRGDRYYGYTF.

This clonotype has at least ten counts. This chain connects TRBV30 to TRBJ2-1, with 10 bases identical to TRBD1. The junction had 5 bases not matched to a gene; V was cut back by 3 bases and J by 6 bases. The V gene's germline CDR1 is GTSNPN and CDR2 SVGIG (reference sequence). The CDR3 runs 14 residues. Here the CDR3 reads CAWRRDRGFNEQFF. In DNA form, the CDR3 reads TGTGCCTGGAGGAGGGACAGGGGTTTCAATGAGCAGTTCTTC.

The CDR3 DNA sequence: TGTGCCTGGAGTACCCCACCTAGCGGGGGGCGAGCAGATACGCAGTATTTT. Its protein is CAWSTPPSGGRADTQYF. The genes are TRBV30 and TRBJ2-3; 11 nucleotides align to TRBD2. CDR1 is GTSNPN and CDR2 is SVGIG in the germline V gene (reference sequence). With V trimmed by 2 bases and J by 4 bases, 11 bases remained unmatched. The CDR3 has 17 residues.

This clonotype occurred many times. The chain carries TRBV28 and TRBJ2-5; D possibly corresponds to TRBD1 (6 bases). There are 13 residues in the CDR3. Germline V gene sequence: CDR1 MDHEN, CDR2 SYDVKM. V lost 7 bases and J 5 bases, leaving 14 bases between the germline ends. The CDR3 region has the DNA TGTGCCAGCACCACGCCCAGGGGTGAGACCCAGTACTTC. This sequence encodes CASTTPRGETQYF. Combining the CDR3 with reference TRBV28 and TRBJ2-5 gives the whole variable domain DVKVTQSSRYLVKRTGEKVFLECVQDMDHENMFWYRQDPGLGLRLIYFSYDVKMKEKGDIPEGYSVSREKKERFSLILESASTNQTSMYLCASTTPRGETQYFGPGTRLLVL.

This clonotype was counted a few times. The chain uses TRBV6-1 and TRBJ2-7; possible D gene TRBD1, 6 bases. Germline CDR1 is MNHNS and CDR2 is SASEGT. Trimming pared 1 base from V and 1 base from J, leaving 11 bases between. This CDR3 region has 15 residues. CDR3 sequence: CASSEGRTVSYEQYF. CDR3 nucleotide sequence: TGTGCCAGCAGTGAAGGAAGGACAGTTTCCTACGAGCAGTACTTC.

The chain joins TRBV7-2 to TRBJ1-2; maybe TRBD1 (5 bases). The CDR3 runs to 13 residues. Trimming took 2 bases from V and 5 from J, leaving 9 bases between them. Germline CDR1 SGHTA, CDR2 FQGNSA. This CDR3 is CASSLRQNYGYTF. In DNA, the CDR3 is TGTGCCAGCAGCTTAAGACAGAATTATGGCTACACCTTC.

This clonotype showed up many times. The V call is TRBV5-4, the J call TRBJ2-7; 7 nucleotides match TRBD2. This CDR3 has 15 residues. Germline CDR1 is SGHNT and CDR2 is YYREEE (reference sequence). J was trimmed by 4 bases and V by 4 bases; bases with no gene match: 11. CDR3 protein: CASSTSAALVYEQYF. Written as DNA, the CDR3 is TGTGCCAGCAGCACTAGCGCTGCTTTGGTATACGAGCAGTACTTC.

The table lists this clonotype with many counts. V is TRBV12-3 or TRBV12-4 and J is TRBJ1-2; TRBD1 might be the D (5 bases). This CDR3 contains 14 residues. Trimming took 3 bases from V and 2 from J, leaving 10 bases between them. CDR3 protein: CASSLGEGNYGYTF. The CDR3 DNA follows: TGTGCCAGCAGTTTGGGAGAGGGGAACTATGGCTACACCTTC.

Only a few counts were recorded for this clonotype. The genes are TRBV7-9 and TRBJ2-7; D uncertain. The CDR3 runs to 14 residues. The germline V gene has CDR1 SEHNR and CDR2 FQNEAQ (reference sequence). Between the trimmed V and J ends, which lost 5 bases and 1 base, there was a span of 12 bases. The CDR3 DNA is TGTGCCAGCAGCCAAAGCCCCCAGTCCTACGAGCAGTACTTC. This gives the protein CASSQSPQSYEQYF.

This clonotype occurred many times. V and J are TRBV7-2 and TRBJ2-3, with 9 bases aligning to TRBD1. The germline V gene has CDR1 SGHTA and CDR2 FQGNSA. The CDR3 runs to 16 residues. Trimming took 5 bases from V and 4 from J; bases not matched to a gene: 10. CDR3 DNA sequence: TGTGCCAGCAGCCCCCCCCCGGGACAGGGTCCAGATACGCAGTATTTT. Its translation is CASSPPPGQGPDTQYF.

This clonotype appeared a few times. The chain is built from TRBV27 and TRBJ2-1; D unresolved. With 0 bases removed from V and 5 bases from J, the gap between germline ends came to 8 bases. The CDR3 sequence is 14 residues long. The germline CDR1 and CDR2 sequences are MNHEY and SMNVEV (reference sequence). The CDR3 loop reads CASSLSRTDNEQFF. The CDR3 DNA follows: TGTGCCAGCAGTTTATCCCGGACCGACAATGAGCAGTTCTTC.

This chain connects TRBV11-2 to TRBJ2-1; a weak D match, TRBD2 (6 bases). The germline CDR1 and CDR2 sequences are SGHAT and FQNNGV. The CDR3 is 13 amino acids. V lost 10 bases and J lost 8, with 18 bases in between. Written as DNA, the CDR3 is TGTGCCACCCCCGGCGGAGGGTTCGATGAGCAGTTCTTC. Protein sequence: CATPGGGFDEQFF.

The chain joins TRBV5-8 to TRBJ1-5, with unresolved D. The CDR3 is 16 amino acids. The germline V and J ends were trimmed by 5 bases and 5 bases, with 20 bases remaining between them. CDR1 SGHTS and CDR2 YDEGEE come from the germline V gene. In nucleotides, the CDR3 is TGTGCCAGCAGGCCTACCACTACACACATGGATCAGCCCCAGCATTTT. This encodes CASRPTTTHMDQPQHF.